Listed below are T cell receptor beta chains from one sample, sequenced in a study of OX40 agonist ivuxolimab in advanced cancers. Repertoires were generated with immunoSEQ multiplex PCR, while TCRdb's copy carries only in-frame clones and drops some. The sample contains 31,000 or so clones, about four fifths of which appear only once. Sequencing was performed on CD4+ or CD8+ T cells sorted from blood, taken in a trial of the OX40 agonist ivuxolimab. These receptors all stem from an adult with an advanced solid tumor such as melanoma, head and neck, liver or kidney cancer. Each CDR3 is given with its conserved first and last residue. Each record gives: J gene, D gene, V gene, clone size, CDR3 protein, CDR3 DNA. A D gene is named only where the DNA matches it firmly. Size is omitted from some rows. Given values are once, few, many or a class for expanded clones.

TRBJ2-7	TRBD2	TRBV7-8	once	CASSLVRTSYEQYF	TGTGCCAGCAGCTTAGTGCGGACTAGCTACGAGCAGTACTTC
TRBJ2-1	-	TRBV6-5	-	CASSRTWPQNEQFF	TGTGCCAGCAGTCGCACCTGGCCCCAGAATGAGCAGTTCTTC
TRBJ1-1	-	TRBV7-9	-	CASSLALGNTEAFF	TGTGCCAGCAGCTTAGCCCTAGGAAACACTGAAGCTTTCTTT
TRBJ2-3	-	TRBV6-5	-	CATSWVGTQYF	TGTGCCACCTCCTGGGTAGGAACGCAGTATTTT
TRBJ1-1	-	TRBV28	-	CAAGGYTEAFF	TGTGCTGCGGGGGGCTACACTGAAGCTTTCTTT
TRBJ1-6	TRBD1	TRBV27	-	CASSPGQGESPLHF	TGTGCCAGCAGCCCGGGACAGGGCGAATCACCCCTCCACTTT
TRBJ1-5	-	TRBV6-5	-	CASSSRGRNSNQPQHF	TGTGCCAGCAGTTCTCGGGGCAGGAATAGCAATCAGCCCCAGCATTTT
TRBJ1-5	-	TRBV28	-	CASNLPRADFRQPQHF	TGTGCCAGCAACCTCCCGAGGGCAGACTTTAGGCAGCCCCAGCATTTT
TRBJ2-3	-	TRBV28	medium-sized	CASSAKGGVTDTQYF	TGTGCCAGCTCGGCTAAGGGGGGGGTCACAGATACGCAGTATTTT
TRBJ2-7	TRBD1	TRBV10-2	-	CASSDPGTGSPQYF	TGCGCCAGCAGTGACCCCGGGACAGGGTCCCCGCAGTACTTC
TRBJ1-1	-	TRBV18	-	CASSPPGGRRTFGAFF	TGTGCCAGCTCACCACCGGGGGGGCGTCGGACTTTCGGAGCTTTCTTT
TRBJ1-1	-	TRBV6-5	-	CASSSHMNTEAFF	TGTGCCAGCAGTTCGCACATGAACACTGAAGCTTTCTTT
TRBJ2-4	-	TRBV9	-	CASSAAGTTKNIQYF	TGTGCCAGCAGCGCCGCCGGGACAACAAAAAACATTCAGTACTTC
TRBJ2-1	TRBD1	TRBV7-3	-	CASSPLPGQGAREQFF	TGTGCCAGCAGCCCTTTACCGGGACAGGGGGCGAGGGAGCAGTTCTTC
TRBJ2-1	-	TRBV2	-	CASSEPHGVSKYEQFF	TGTGCCAGCAGTGAACCCCACGGGGTAAGCAAATATGAGCAGTTCTTC
TRBJ2-5	-	TRBV9	-	CASSNIGGIQETQYF	TGTGCCAGCAGCAACATAGGTGGAATTCAAGAGACCCAGTACTTC
TRBJ1-2	-	TRBV7-9	-	CASSLAGFNYGYTF	TGTGCCAGCAGCTTGGCCGGATTTAACTATGGCTACACCTTC
TRBJ2-2	-	TRBV18	-	CASSPLAGNTGELFF	TGTGCCAGCTCACCACTTGCAGGAAACACCGGGGAGCTGTTTTTT
TRBJ2-7	TRBD2	TRBV4-1	-	CASSQRTSYEQYF	TGCGCCAGCAGCCAACGGACTAGCTACGAGCAGTACTTC
TRBJ2-7	-	TRBV7-2	-	CASTLTGSSYEQYF	TGTGCCAGCACCCTAACAGGGAGCTCCTACGAGCAGTACTTC
TRBJ2-5	-	TRBV5-1	-	CASRMGGKTDGETQYF	TGCGCCAGCAGAATGGGGGGCAAAACGGATGGAGAGACCCAGTACTTC
TRBJ1-1	TRBD1	TRBV27	-	CASSADRGGAEAFF	TGTGCCAGCAGTGCAGACAGGGGGGGCGCTGAAGCTTTCTTT
TRBJ1-4	-	TRBV28	-	CASSFRPLATNEKLFF	TGTGCCAGCAGTTTTCGGCCACTTGCAACTAATGAAAAACTGTTTTTT
TRBJ1-1	-	TRBV7-9	-	CASSPGAVRQTTEAFF	TGTGCCAGCAGCCCAGGGGCCGTCAGACAAACCACTGAAGCTTTCTTT
TRBJ2-7	TRBD1	TRBV10-3	-	CAISATTGTSYEQYF	TGTGCCATCAGTGCCACGACAGGGACAAGCTACGAGCAGTACTTC
TRBJ2-1	-	TRBV30	once	CAWSVSGDEQFF	TGTGCCTGGAGTGTAAGTGGAGATGAGCAGTTCTTC
TRBJ2-5	-	TRBV10-1	-	CASSASKWETQYF	TGCGCCAGCAGTGCCTCTAAGTGGGAGACCCAGTACTTC
TRBJ1-3	-	TRBV5-1	-	CASSRGGQGVSGNTIYF	TGCGCCAGCAGCCGGGGCGGGCAGGGCGTCTCTGGAAACACCATATATTTT
TRBJ1-1	-	TRBV13	-	CASSLGGMNTEAFF	TGTGCCAGCAGCTTAGGAGGGATGAACACTGAAGCTTTCTTT
TRBJ2-1	-	TRBV6-5	-	CASTNTGSENEQFF	TGTGCCAGCACCAACACAGGATCGGAGAATGAGCAGTTCTTC
TRBJ2-7	TRBD1	TRBV18	-	CASSPRGTGSYEQYF	TGTGCCAGCTCACCAAGGGGGACAGGATCCTACGAGCAGTACTTC
TRBJ1-5	-	TRBV7-3	-	CASSPSGRNQPQHF	TGTGCCAGCAGCCCCTCAGGGAGAAATCAGCCCCAGCATTTT
TRBJ2-3	TRBD2	TRBV7-9	once	CASSPAGLAGTQYF	TGTGCCAGCAGCCCGGCCGGACTAGCGGGAACGCAGTATTTT
TRBJ1-5	-	TRBV7-2	-	CASSLARGQPQHF	TGTGCCAGCAGCTTAGCCCGGGGGCAGCCCCAGCATTTT
TRBJ2-1	TRBD2	TRBV14	once	CASSQEIGSGGANEQFF	TGTGCCAGCAGCCAAGAAATCGGAAGCGGGGGGGCCAATGAGCAGTTCTTC
TRBJ1-2	TRBD1	TRBV5-5	-	CASSLPTGIGYTF	TGTGCCAGCAGCCTCCCGACAGGGATTGGCTACACCTTC
TRBJ2-7	TRBD1	TRBV6-6	-	CASSYRRTGYSYEQYF	TGTGCCAGCAGTTACCGCCGGACAGGCTACTCCTACGAGCAGTACTTC
TRBJ2-1	-	TRBV13	-	CASSLGRDYSYNEQFF	TGTGCCAGCAGCTTAGGCCGGGATTACTCCTACAATGAGCAGTTCTTC
TRBJ1-2	-	TRBV7-2	-	CASSLDRYGYTF	TGTGCCAGCAGCTTAGACCGGTATGGCTACACCTTC
TRBJ1-2	-	TRBV7-2	-	CASSFGRGEGYTF	TGTGCCAGCAGCTTTGGCAGGGGTGAGGGCTACACCTTC
TRBJ2-7	-	TRBV2	few	CASTHSLGYEQYF	TGTGCCAGCACACATAGCTTAGGCTACGAGCAGTACTTC
TRBJ2-7	-	TRBV5-1	-	CASSLGLSSYEQYF	TGCGCCAGCAGCTTGGGTCTGAGTTCCTACGAGCAGTACTTC
TRBJ2-3	-	TRBV27	-	CASSYKADSTDTQYF	TGTGCCAGCAGTTATAAGGCGGATAGCACAGATACGCAGTATTTT
TRBJ1-1	-	TRBV6-1	-	CASSELSKGRVGTEAFF	TGTGCCAGCAGTGAACTGTCGAAGGGGCGGGTCGGCACTGAAGCTTTCTTT
TRBJ1-6	-	TRBV6-5	-	CASRIESSYNSPLHF	TGTGCCAGCAGGATTGAAAGCTCCTATAATTCACCCCTCCACTTT
TRBJ2-3	TRBD2	TRBV5-1	-	CASSLTGTSGRTDTQYF	TGCGCCAGCAGCTTGACCGGGACTAGCGGGAGGACAGATACGCAGTATTTT
TRBJ1-1	-	TRBV28	-	CASSFRRAVNTEAFF	TGTGCCAGCAGTTTTCGTCGGGCCGTGAACACTGAAGCTTTCTTT
TRBJ1-1	TRBD1	TRBV6-1	few	CASQGVGTEAFF	TGTGCCAGCCAGGGGGTGGGCACTGAAGCTTTCTTT
TRBJ2-1	-	TRBV5-1	-	CASSLVAGANEQFF	TGCGCCAGCAGCTTGGTGGCGGGGGCGAATGAGCAGTTCTTC
TRBJ2-1	-	TRBV7-9	-	CASSLMQGYNEQFF	TGTGCCAGCAGCTTAATGCAGGGCTACAATGAGCAGTTCTTC